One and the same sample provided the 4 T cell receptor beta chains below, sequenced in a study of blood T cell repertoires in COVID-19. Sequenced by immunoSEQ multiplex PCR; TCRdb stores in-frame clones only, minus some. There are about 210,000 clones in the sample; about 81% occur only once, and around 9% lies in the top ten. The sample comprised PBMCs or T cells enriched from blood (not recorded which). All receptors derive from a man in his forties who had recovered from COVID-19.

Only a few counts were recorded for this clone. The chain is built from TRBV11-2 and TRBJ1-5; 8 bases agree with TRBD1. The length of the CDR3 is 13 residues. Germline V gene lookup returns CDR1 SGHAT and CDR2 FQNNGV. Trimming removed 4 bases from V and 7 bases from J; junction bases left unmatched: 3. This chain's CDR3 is CASSSGGWQPQHF. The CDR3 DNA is TGTGCCAGCAGCTCAGGGGGCTGGCAGCCCCAGCATTTT.

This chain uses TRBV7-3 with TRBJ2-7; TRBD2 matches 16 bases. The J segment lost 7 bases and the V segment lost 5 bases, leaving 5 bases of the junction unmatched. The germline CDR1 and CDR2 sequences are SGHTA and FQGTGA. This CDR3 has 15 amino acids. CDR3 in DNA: TGTGCCAGCAGCCAGGGGACTAGCGGGAGGGGAGAGCAGTACTTC. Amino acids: CASSQGTSGRGEQYF.

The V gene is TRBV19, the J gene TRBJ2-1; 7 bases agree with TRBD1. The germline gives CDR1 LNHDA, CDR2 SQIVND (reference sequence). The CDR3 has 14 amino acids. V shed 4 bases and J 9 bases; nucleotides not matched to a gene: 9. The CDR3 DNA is TGTGCCAGTAGTACCACCGCGGACAGGCGTGAGCAGTTCTTC. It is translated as CASSTTADRREQFF.

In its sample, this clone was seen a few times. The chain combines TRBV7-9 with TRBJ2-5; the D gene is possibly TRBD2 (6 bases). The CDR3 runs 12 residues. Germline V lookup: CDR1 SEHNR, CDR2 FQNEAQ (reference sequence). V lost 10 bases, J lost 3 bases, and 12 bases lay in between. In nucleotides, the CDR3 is TGTGCCATCACCCGCGGGGAAGAGACCCAGTACTTC. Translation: CAITRGEETQYF.